This T cell receptor (beta chain) came from a study of patients and donors after allogeneic stem cell transplantation. Trimming cost V 6 bases and J 1 base; bases outside gene matches: 5. CDR1 is WNHNN, CDR2 SYGVQD, per germline (reference sequence). This CDR3 is built from 16 residues. In TCRdb, the RT-PCR reads were re-called with MiXCR into one record per CDR3 protein. In the table there are about 57,000 distinct CDR3 sequences, more than 10% of which are singletons. This chain connects TRBV10-1 to TRBJ2-1, with 11 nucleotides matching TRBD1. Sequencing was done on a sample of blood, either unsorted or a sorted T cell fraction (not recorded which). This TCR was recovered from a human donor who was either an allogeneic HSCT recipient or a stem cell or donor lymphocyte infusion donor (not recorded which). It is not recorded whose cells these are; they may come from a transplant donor. CDR3 loop: CASSRDRGISYNEQFF. DNA of the CDR3: TGCGCCAGCAGCCGGGACAGGGGGATTTCCTACAATGAGCAGTTCTTC.